This TCR beta chain derives from a study of naive and memory T cell subsets. Regarding the study as a whole: Naive repertoires, especially CD8, held a few larger clonotypes, possibly memory cells re-expressing CD45RA.

An equimolar mix of two oligonucleotides served as the beta constant-region primer for TRBC1 and TRBC2. From the UMI-ligation and nested PCR reads, TCRdb called clonotypes with MiXCR, one entry per CDR3 protein. The data hold some 150,000 distinct CDR3 sequences, with 17% observed a single time. Points on this clonotype: Its target is not known.

Four subsets defined by CD45RA and CD27 were sorted after CD3, CD4, CD8 and live/dead staining. Germline assignment: CDR1 GTSNPN and CDR2 SVGIG (reference sequence). V lost 4 bases and J 6 bases, leaving 16 bases between the germline ends. The CDR3 contains 13 residues. Sequenced: naive CD4+ T cells from blood. The rearrangement joins TRBV30 to TRBJ2-7; D might be TRBD2 (6 bases). This TCR was sampled from a human donor in good health. The CDR3, as DNA: TGTGCCTGGAATTTGCGGGACCTCCGCGAGCAGTACTTC. Protein product: CAWNLRDLREQYF.